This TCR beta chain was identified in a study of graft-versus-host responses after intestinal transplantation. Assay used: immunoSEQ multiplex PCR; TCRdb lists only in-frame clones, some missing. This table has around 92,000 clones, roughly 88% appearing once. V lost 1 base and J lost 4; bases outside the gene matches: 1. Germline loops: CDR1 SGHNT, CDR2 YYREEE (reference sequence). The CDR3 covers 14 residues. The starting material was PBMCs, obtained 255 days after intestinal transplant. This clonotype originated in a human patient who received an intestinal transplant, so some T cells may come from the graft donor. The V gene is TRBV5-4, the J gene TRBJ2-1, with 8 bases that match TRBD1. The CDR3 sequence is CASSLNRGYNEQFF. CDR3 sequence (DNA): TGTGCCAGCAGCTTGAACAGGGGGTACAATGAGCAGTTCTTC.